These 21 T cell receptor beta chains share one sample of origin, sequenced in a study of identical twins. TCRdb redid the calling of the 5' RACE reads with MiXCR, one entry per CDR3 protein. The sample shows fewer than 500,000 distinct CDR3 sequences, approximately 15% of them seen only once. These data also formed part of another study, on yellow fever vaccine responses in identical twins.

The specimen was CD4+ T cells sorted from blood. These receptors came from a woman in her late teens or twenties in good health.

This CDR3 is CASSPRRDWAYEQYF. The CDR3, as DNA: TGTGCCAGCAGCCCTAGACGGGACTGGGCCTACGAGCAGTACTTC. The V call is TRBV7-6, the J call TRBJ2-7, with D maybe TRBD2 (6 bases). Germline V lookup: CDR1 SGHVS, CDR2 FNYEAQ. Trimming stripped 5 bases from V and 2 bases from J, with 16 bases between. This CDR3 comprises 15 residues.

The chain carries TRBV6-5 and TRBJ2-7; perhaps TRBD1 as D (7 bases). CDR1 is MNHEY and CDR2 is SVGAGI in the germline V gene. V lost 5 bases and J 9 bases, leaving 20 bases between the germline ends. This CDR3 region has 14 residues. The DNA of the CDR3 is TGTGCCAGCAGTCTATCGGCGGGACAGACAACGCAGTACTTC. Amino acids: CASSLSAGQTTQYF.

This clonotype was seen many times. This rearrangement joins TRBV25-1 to TRBJ2-3; a weak D match, TRBD1 (6 bases). CDR1 and CDR2 (germline): MGHDK, SYGVNS. Trimming removed 6 bases from V and 4 bases from J, with 20 bases in between. CDR3 size: 16 residues. CDR3 sequence reads: CASSDMGAGVADTQYF. The CDR3 nucleotides are TGTGCCAGCAGCGACATGGGGGCAGGGGTGGCAGATACGCAGTATTTT.

This chain connects TRBV20-1 to TRBJ2-3; 8 bases agree with TRBD2. Germline V gene data show CDR1 as DFQATT and CDR2 as SNEGSKA (reference sequence). This CDR3 spans 14 amino acids. The V gene end was trimmed by 3 bases and the J gene end by 4 bases; junction bases not matched to a gene: 6. The CDR3 here is CSASPGGPADTQYF. CDR3 DNA: TGCAGTGCTAGTCCGGGAGGGCCGGCAGATACGCAGTATTTT.

The rearrangement uses TRBV7-8 and TRBJ2-4, with D perhaps TRBD2 (5 bases). The V gene lost 5 bases and the J gene lost 0 bases, with 17 bases spanning the gap. Germline V gene data show CDR1 as SGHVS and CDR2 as FQNEAQ. The CDR3 is 17 amino acids. This CDR3 reads CASSEAGGRVAKNIQYF. CDR3 DNA: TGTGCCAGCAGCGAGGCCGGAGGAAGGGTAGCCAAAAACATTCAGTACTTC.

This clonotype appeared a few times. The chain carries TRBV2 and TRBJ2-3; 10 bases are a match to TRBD2. This CDR3 has 17 amino acids. The J segment lost 1 base and the V segment lost 2 bases, leaving 6 bases of the junction unmatched. The germline gives CDR1 SNHLY, CDR2 FYNNEI. The CDR3 is CASSEHFGLAGTDTQYF. CDR3 bases: TGTGCCAGCAGTGAACATTTCGGACTAGCGGGCACAGATACGCAGTATTTT. The variable domain in full, completed from reference TRBV2 and TRBJ2-3, reads EPEVTQTPSHQVTQMGQEVILRCVPISNHLYFYWYRQILGQKVEFLVSFYNNEISEKSEIFDDQFSVERPDGSNFTLKIRSTKLEDSAMYFCASSEHFGLAGTDTQYFGPGTRLTVL.

This clonotype was detected a few times. This chain uses TRBV7-2 with TRBJ2-2; the match to TRBD2 covers 7 bases. In germline, CDR1 is SGHTA, CDR2 FQGNSA. V was pared by 6 bases and J by 7 bases, with 11 bases of the junction left unmatched. The CDR3 covers 15 residues. Here the CDR3 DNA reads TGTGCCAGCAGGTTCGGGACTCCGGGAGGCGGGGAGCTGTTTTTT. Protein sequence: CASRFGTPGGGELFF.

This clonotype appeared a few times. The chain employs TRBV20-1 and TRBJ1-6; 7 positions agree with TRBD1. The CDR3 sequence is 13 residues long. V lost 3 bases, J lost 6 bases, and 2 bases stayed unmatched. Germline V lookup: CDR1 DFQATT, CDR2 SNEGSKA (reference sequence). This CDR3 is CSASQGGNSPLHF. In DNA, the CDR3 is TGCAGTGCTAGCCAGGGGGGTAATTCACCCCTCCACTTT.

The rearrangement uses TRBV20-1 and TRBJ2-7, with 12 bases matching TRBD2. The CDR3 has 16 residues. V lost 6 bases and J lost 0; bases outside the gene matches: 9. Per the germline V gene, CDR1 is DFQATT and CDR2 is SNEGSKA (reference sequence). CDR3 in DNA: TGCAGTGCCCGCCCCTGGACTAGCGGGACCTCCTACGAGCAGTACTTC. This codes for CSARPWTSGTSYEQYF.

This clonotype was found a few times. V is TRBV20-1 and J is TRBJ2-5; D is unresolved. CDR1 DFQATT and CDR2 SNEGSKA come from the germline V gene (reference sequence). The V and J ends lost 4 bases and 5 bases respectively, with 14 bases between them. The CDR3 is 13 amino acids. CDR3 sequence reads: CSATAVVGETQYF. The DNA for the CDR3 is TGCAGTGCTACAGCAGTGGTGGGGGAGACCCAGTACTTC.

The rearrangement joins TRBV28 to TRBJ1-5; 10 bases match TRBD1. The V gene end was trimmed by 7 bases and the J gene end by 7 bases; junction bases not matched to a gene: 7. Germline V gene lookup returns CDR1 MDHEN and CDR2 SYDVKM. The CDR3 is made up of 14 amino acids. The DNA for the CDR3 is TGTGCCAGCACCCCGAGACAGGGGGCCCAGCCCCAGCATTTT. Its protein product is CASTPRQGAQPQHF.

In its sample, this clonotype was seen a few times. The V call is TRBV7-9, the J call TRBJ2-2; maybe TRBD2 (6 bases). CDR1 SEHNR and CDR2 FQNEAQ come from the germline V gene (reference sequence). The germline V and J ends were trimmed by 1 base and 6 bases, with 18 bases remaining between them. The CDR3 covers 17 residues. Here the CDR3 reads CASSLVRGSGRPGELFF. The CDR3 bases are TGTGCCAGCAGCTTAGTCCGGGGGTCGGGCCGCCCCGGGGAGCTGTTTTTT.

V and J are TRBV25-1 and TRBJ2-1, with 7 bases identical to TRBD1. From germline, CDR1 is MGHDK and CDR2 SYGVNS. The CDR3 contains 17 residues. V lost 3 bases, J lost 0 bases, and 8 bases stayed unmatched. CDR3 sequence (DNA): TGTGCCAGCAGTGAGAATACGGGACAGAGCTCCTACAATGAGCAGTTCTTC. It is translated as CASSENTGQSSYNEQFF.

This clonotype was observed many times. This chain connects TRBV10-3 to TRBJ2-5, with 7 bases that match TRBD1. Unmatched junction bases numbered 12, after V lost 6 bases and J lost 5 bases. CDR3 length equals 15 residues. Germline CDR1 ENHRY, CDR2 SYGVKD. The CDR3 DNA reads TGTGCCATCAGCGGATCACAGGGGAATGAGGAGACCCAGTACTTC. Translation: CAISGSQGNEETQYF.

A few counts support this clonotype. J is TRBJ2-3 and V is TRBV5-1; D is tentatively TRBD1 or TRBD2 (5 bases each). The length of the CDR3 is 16 residues. Germline-derived CDR1 and CDR2 are SGHRS and YFSETQ. V shed 1 base and J shed 2 bases, with 14 bases lying between them. CDR3 in amino acids: CASSLNSGTLTDTQYF. The CDR3 nucleotides are TGCGCCAGCAGCTTGAATTCAGGGACCCTCACAGATACGCAGTATTTT.

This rearrangement joins TRBV20-1 to TRBJ1-5; perhaps TRBD1 as D (6 bases). The CDR3 is 15 amino acids. The germline V gene has CDR1 DFQATT and CDR2 SNEGSKA (reference sequence). V was clipped by 6 bases and J by 5 bases, with 20 bases between them. CDR3 residues: CSARSGGVYDQPQHF. In nucleotides, the CDR3 is TGCAGTGCGCGATCCGGGGGCGTCTACGATCAGCCCCAGCATTTT.

This clonotype was recorded a few times. The chain links TRBV10-3 to TRBJ2-5; TRBD2 matches 12 bases. V shed 6 bases and J 0 bases; nucleotides not matched to a gene: 8. From germline, CDR1 is ENHRY and CDR2 SYGVKD. CDR3 length: 17 residues. The CDR3 region has the DNA TGTGCCATCAGAGGCGGGCTAGCGGGGGGGAACCAAGAGACCCAGTACTTC. Translated, it gives CAIRGGLAGGNQETQYF.

This clonotype was picked up a small number of times. This chain uses TRBV5-1 with TRBJ2-3; TRBD2 matches at 10 bases. Germline V CDR1 and CDR2: SGHRS, YFSETQ. V was pared by 4 bases and J by 4 bases, with 12 bases of the junction left unmatched. This CDR3 comprises 17 residues. The CDR3 DNA is TGCGCCAGCAGCATGGAAGGGAGCGGGGGGGCCTCAGATACGCAGTATTTT. Encoded protein: CASSMEGSGGASDTQYF.

This clonotype has a handful of counts. The chain links TRBV28 to TRBJ2-2; 7 bases line up with TRBD1. There are 15 residues in the CDR3. J was trimmed by 3 bases and V by 4 bases; bases with no gene match: 5. CDR1 and CDR2 (germline): MDHEN, SYDVKM. CDR3 sequence (DNA): TGTGCCAGCAGTTCCACAGGGGAGTACACCGGGGAGCTGTTTTTT. Its protein product is CASSSTGEYTGELFF.

This clonotype was observed a handful of times. The chain combines TRBV29-1 with TRBJ1-2; D unclear. The CDR3 totals 16 residues. Trimming stripped 4 bases from V and 2 bases from J, with 20 bases between. Germline loops: CDR1 SQVTM, CDR2 ANQGSEA. The CDR3 DNA reads as TGCAGCGTTGGGTCGGGTGGCAGGAGACTAAACTATGGCTACACCTTC. Translating gives CSVGSGGRRLNYGYTF.

The chain joins TRBV19 to TRBJ2-1, with TRBD2 matching 13 bases. The CDR3 sequence is 17 residues long. V was clipped by 3 bases and J by 8 bases; unmatched bases: 10. Germline lookup yields CDR1 LNHDA and CDR2 SQIVND (reference sequence). The CDR3 DNA sequence: TGTGCCAGTAGTATGGCAGAACTAGCGGGAGGGCCCCATGAGCAGTTCTTC. Amino acid sequence: CASSMAELAGGPHEQFF.